The clone carrying this T cell receptor beta chain appeared many times. Its matching antigen is unknown. V was shortened by 0 bases and J by 1 base, with 14 bases between the two germline ends. The CDR3 consists of 16 residues. Germline V gives CDR1 SGHRS, CDR2 YFSETQ. The sample originates from a study of neurological immune-mediated disorders. Study-level points and caveats: None of the CDR3 amino acid sequences of expanded clones recurred across subjects, suggesting private repertoires in all groups.

Unsorted libraries were generated from 2 million PBMCs. These cells had been stored in RNAlater at -80 C. The cDNA was generated by 5'RACE with 10-nucleotide random UMIs. Each CDR3 protein is one row after TCRdb ran MiXCR on the 5' RACE reads. The sample comprises around 28,000 distinct CDR3 sequences, just over 6.5% of which are singletons, and approximately 8.9% rests with the top ten. This sequence was found in a woman in her 50s in good health. The specimen sequenced was PBMCs. The chain has TRBV5-1 and TRBJ2-7; TRBD2 is a possible D gene (6 bases). The CDR3 DNA is TGCGCCAGCAGCTTGGGGAGGGGCCCAGGATCCTACGAGCAGTACTTC. Encoded protein: CASSLGRGPGSYEQYF. Drawing the rest from reference TRBV5-1 and TRBJ2-7, the complete variable domain is KAGVTQTPRYLIKTRGQQVTLSCSPISGHRSVSWYQQTPGQGLQFLFEYFSETQRNKGNFPGRFSGRQFSNSRSEMNVSTLELGDSALYLCASSLGRGPGSYEQYFGPGTRLTVT.